The 32 T cell receptor beta chains given below trace back to one sample, sequenced in a study of blood T cell repertoires in COVID-19. The table came from immunoSEQ multiplex PCR; TCRdb's copy has only in-frame clones and leaves some out. The sample lists just over 250,000 clones; 88% were seen once. The specimen was peripheral blood. The origin of the receptors is a man between 60 and 75 years old who had recovered from COVID-19.

The chain joins TRBV9 to TRBJ2-5, with a tentative D call TRBD1 (6 bases). Trimming shortened V by 3 bases and J by 1 base, and 19 bases separated the two germline ends. The CDR3 length is 17 residues. Germline CDR1 SGDLS, CDR2 YYNGEE. CDR3 region: CASSDPRETGSQETQYF. CDR3 nucleotides: TGTGCCAGCAGCGACCCCAGAGAAACAGGGTCCCAAGAGACCCAGTACTTC.

This chain links TRBV6-4 with TRBJ1-1; D not resolved. This CDR3 region has 13 residues. Trimming removed 5 bases from V and 5 bases from J, with 12 bases in between. The V gene's germline CDR1 is MRHNA and CDR2 SNTAGT. The CDR3 region has the DNA TGTGCCAGCAGTAATGAAGGGAGTACTGAAGCTTTCTTT. Its protein product is CASSNEGSTEAFF.

The V and J genes are TRBV4-1 and TRBJ2-7; 8 positions match TRBD1. V trimming: 1 base; J trimming: 6 bases; junction bases outside the gene matches: 5. Germline values: CDR1 MGHRA, CDR2 YSYEKL. The CDR3 runs to 14 residues. CDR3 sequence (DNA): TGCGCCAGCAGCCAAGCGGCCAGGGGGCGCGAGCAGTACTTC. It is translated as CASSQAARGREQYF.

The count of this clone is one. Other DNA variants within this sample encode the same CDR3. The DNA of the CDR3 is TGTGCCAGCTCACCAGGGGGGAGCTCCTACGAGCAGTACTTC. Translating it yields CASSPGGSSYEQYF. J is TRBJ2-7 and V is TRBV18, with D maybe TRBD2 (6 bases). V lost 2 bases, J lost 0 bases, and 8 bases lay in between. The CDR3 has 14 amino acids. Germline loops: CDR1 KGHSH, CDR2 LQKENI.

The chain recombines TRBV3-1 (or the pseudogene TRBV3-2) with TRBJ2-1, with D maybe TRBD1 (6 bases). From germline, CDR1 is LGHDT and CDR2 YNNKEL (reference sequence). There are 13 residues in the CDR3. Trimming took off 2 bases at V and 12 bases at J, with 14 bases between the two ends. The CDR3 is CASSQQQGRGQFF. As DNA, the CDR3 is TGTGCCAGCAGCCAACAACAGGGTCGGGGGCAGTTCTTC.

This chain joins TRBV6-5 and TRBJ2-3; TRBD1 might be the D (6 bases). V lost 5 bases and J 8 bases, leaving 8 bases between the germline ends. Germline CDR1 MNHEY, CDR2 SVGAGI. This CDR3 region has 11 residues. CDR3: CASSHRVTQYF. The CDR3 DNA reads as TGTGCCAGCAGTCACAGGGTTACGCAGTATTTT.

The chain uses TRBV19 and TRBJ2-5; perhaps TRBD2 as D (6 bases). This CDR3 is 14 amino acids long. V shed 4 bases and J shed 0 bases, with 9 bases lying between them. The V gene's germline CDR1 is LNHDA and CDR2 SQIVND (reference sequence). In nucleotides, the CDR3 is TGTGCCAGTAGTACCCGGGGGTACCAAGAGACCCAGTACTTC. Its translation is CASSTRGYQETQYF. Variable domain in full (rest from reference TRBV19 and TRBJ2-5): DGGITQSPKYLFRKEGQNVTLSCEQNLNHDAMYWYRQDPGQGLRLIYYSQIVNDFQKGDIAEGYSVSREKKESFPLTVTSAQKNPTAFYLCASSTRGYQETQYFGPGTRLLVL.

This clone was recorded only once. The chain combines TRBV11-2 with TRBJ2-3; no clear D. Germline loops: CDR1 SGHAT, CDR2 FQNNGV. V gave up 1 base and J gave up 7 bases, with 6 bases separating them. The CDR3 runs to 12 residues. The CDR3 here is CASSLVRNTQYF. The CDR3 DNA sequence: TGTGCCAGCAGCTTAGTGAGAAATACGCAGTATTTT.

The chain is built from TRBV21-1 and TRBJ2-5; the table's TRBD2 call for D was not verified on the DNA. TRBV21-1 is a known pseudogene. The CDR3 is 16 residues long. CDR3 bases: TGTGCCAGCAGCGTCAACCCGGGTCCGTTTGAAGAGACCCAGTACTTC. Protein sequence: CASSVNPGPFEETQYF.

The CDR3 spells CASSLALGLAGGANTGELFF. CDR3 bases: TGTGCCAGCAGCTTAGCCCTCGGGCTAGCGGGGGGGGCGAACACCGGGGAGCTGTTTTTT. This sequence joins TRBV11-3 and TRBJ2-2; 12 bases match TRBD2. The germline V gene encodes CDR1 SGHNT and CDR2 YENEEA. J gave up 0 bases and V 1 base, and 9 bases lay outside the gene matches. CDR3 length: 20 amino acids.

This clone came up once. V and J are TRBV27 and TRBJ2-7; 9 nucleotides align to TRBD1. Germline V gives CDR1 MNHEY, CDR2 SMNVEV (reference sequence). This CDR3 is built from 15 residues. The J segment lost 1 base and the V segment lost 4 bases, leaving 5 bases of the junction unmatched. The CDR3 reads CASSSADRGSYEQYF. The CDR3 nucleotides are TGTGCCAGCAGTTCGGCGGACAGGGGATCCTACGAGCAGTACTTC.

This rearrangement joins TRBV7-3 to TRBJ2-3; D is uncertain. The V gene lost 0 bases and the J gene lost 2 bases, with 9 bases spanning the gap. The CDR3 has 15 residues. The germline CDR1 and CDR2 sequences are SGHTA and FQGTGA. The CDR3 DNA follows: TGTGCCAGCAGCTTAACCGGTACTATCACAGATACGCAGTATTTT. Protein product: CASSLTGTITDTQYF.

J is TRBJ1-2 and V is TRBV28; a possible D gene is TRBD1 (6 bases). The CDR3 covers 14 residues. CDR1 is MDHEN and CDR2 is SYDVKM in the germline V gene. V was shortened by 5 bases and J by 4 bases, with 14 bases between the two germline ends. The CDR3 region is CASSPGQMGYGYTF. As DNA, the CDR3 is TGTGCCAGCAGTCCGGGACAAATGGGCTATGGCTACACCTTC.

The chain uses TRBV2 and TRBJ1-1; possibly TRBD1 for D (5 bases). The ends were cut back, 7 bases at V and 10 bases at J, with 16 bases in the middle. Germline CDR1 SNHLY, CDR2 FYNNEI. The CDR3 sequence is 12 residues long. The CDR3 nucleotides read TGTGCCAGCACCCCAGGGCACGCTTTAGCTTTCTTT. Protein: CASTPGHALAFF.

The chain recombines TRBV14 with TRBJ2-7, with TRBD1 matching over 7 bases. Germline CDR1 and CDR2: SGHDN and FVKESK. V shed 4 bases and J 2 bases; nucleotides not matched to a gene: 8. The CDR3 consists of 15 residues. CDR3 amino acids: CASSRPGQATYEQYF. CDR3 coding DNA: TGTGCCAGCAGCCGGCCTGGACAGGCCACCTACGAGCAGTACTTC.

The chain couples TRBV7-8 to TRBJ1-2; unclear D gene. CDR3 size: 16 residues. Trimming took off 1 base at V and 7 bases at J, with 19 bases between the two ends. The germline V gene has CDR1 SGHVS and CDR2 FQNEAQ. CDR3 coding DNA: TGTGCCAGCAGCTTAGATGGCGGCTTCTTAGCGGGTGGCTACACCTTC. It translates to CASSLDGGFLAGGYTF.

The CDR3 sequence: CASRPGQGPYQPQHF. The DNA for the CDR3 is TGTGCCAGCAGGCCGGGACAGGGGCCCTATCAGCCCCAGCATTTT. The chain recombines TRBV27 with TRBJ1-5, with TRBD1 matching over 10 bases. This CDR3 contains 15 residues. Trimming cost V 6 bases and J 5 bases; bases outside gene matches: 7. Germline CDR1 reads MNHEY; CDR2 reads SMNVEV (reference sequence).

The gene calls are TRBV4-1 and TRBJ2-5, with 9 nucleotides matching TRBD1. CDR3 length: 16 residues. Trimming at V came to 4 bases and at J to 5 bases, leaving 11 bases not matched to a gene. Germline values: CDR1 MGHRA, CDR2 YSYEKL. The CDR3 DNA reads as TGCGCCAGCAGCCGAGGCCGGGACAGGGTGGGCGAGACCCAGTACTTC. This translates into CASSRGRDRVGETQYF.

This chain uses TRBV19 with TRBJ2-5, with D possibly matching TRBD1 (6 bases). V was pared by 4 bases and J by 6 bases, with 18 bases between. CDR3 length equals 15 residues. The germline gives CDR1 LNHDA, CDR2 SQIVND (reference sequence). The CDR3 nucleotides are TGTGCCAGTAGTACCTCCAGGGGCCTGGGGAAGACCCAGTACTTC. It translates to CASSTSRGLGKTQYF.

This chain uses TRBV5-1 with TRBJ2-1; 7 bases match TRBD2. The V gene's germline CDR1 is SGHRS and CDR2 YFSETQ. V was pared by 4 bases and J by 6 bases, with 16 bases of the junction left unmatched. This CDR3 is built from 17 residues. The CDR3 reads CASSPDLAAGLANEQFF. The CDR3 DNA is TGCGCCAGCAGCCCCGATCTAGCGGCCGGTTTGGCCAATGAGCAGTTCTTC.

The chain is built from TRBV27 and TRBJ1-5; maybe TRBD1 (5 bases). The germline V and J ends were trimmed by 4 bases and 6 bases, with 10 bases remaining between them. The germline V gene encodes CDR1 MNHEY and CDR2 SMNVEV (reference sequence). CDR3 length: 13 amino acids. CDR3 DNA: TGTGCCAGCAGTTCCAGGGTCGGTCAGCCCCAGCATTTT. As protein: CASSSRVGQPQHF.

This clone has just one count. The chain uses TRBV29-1 and TRBJ1-1; 9 positions match TRBD1. Germline V gene sequence: CDR1 SQVTM, CDR2 ANQGSEA. There are 12 residues in the CDR3. J lost 8 bases, V lost 7 bases, and 8 bases had no gene match. The CDR3 DNA reads as TGCAGCGGGACGGACAGGGGAACCGAAGCTTTCTTT. Translating it yields CSGTDRGTEAFF. The full variable domain, rest sourced from reference TRBV29-1 and TRBJ1-1, is SAVISQKPSRDICQRGTSLTIQCQVDSQVTMMFWYRQQPGQSLTLIATANQGSEATYESGFVIDKFPISRPNLTFSTLTVSNMSPEDSSIYLCSGTDRGTEAFFGQGTRLTVV.

The V gene is TRBV10-3, the J gene TRBJ2-2; D may be TRBD2 (6 bases). Germline V gene lookup returns CDR1 ENHRY and CDR2 SYGVKD. The CDR3 is made up of 14 amino acids. The V end lost 9 bases, the J end lost 0 bases, and 11 bases lay between the germline ends. DNA for the CDR3: TGTGCCATGTGGGCGGGAACGAACACCGGGGAGCTGTTTTTT. This encodes CAMWAGTNTGELFF.

V is TRBV9 and J is TRBJ1-1, with TRBD1 as a possible D gene (5 bases). V shed 4 bases and J shed 1 base, with 14 bases lying between them. CDR1 and CDR2 from the germline V gene are SGDLS and YYNGEE. The CDR3 covers 15 residues. This chain's CDR3 is CASSHPGGRNTEAFF. CDR3 nucleotide sequence: TGTGCCAGCAGCCATCCCGGGGGGAGGAACACTGAAGCTTTCTTT.

A note on this clone: Germline is not matched at one junction end, which may reflect a read error. V gene TRBV5-4 combines with J gene TRBJ2-7, with TRBD1 as a possible D gene (7 bases). This CDR3 comprises 15 residues. Germline V gene sequence: CDR1 SGHNT, CDR2 YYREEE (reference sequence). The CDR3 spells CASNQLGGDSPPFDF. The CDR3 region has the DNA TGTGCCAGCAACCAACTTGGCGGGGACAGCCCACCTTTTGACTTC.

The chain links TRBV6-5 to TRBJ1-2; D perhaps matches TRBD1 (6 bases). V gave up 6 bases and J gave up 3 bases, with 14 bases separating them. This CDR3 has 14 amino acids. In germline, CDR1 is MNHEY, CDR2 SVGAGI. The CDR3, as DNA: TGTGCCAGCAGGCACAGGGCGGGAGACTATGGCTACACCTTC. It translates to CASRHRAGDYGYTF.

The V call is TRBV28, the J call TRBJ1-3; D may be TRBD1 (5 bases). This CDR3 spans 15 amino acids. Germline CDR1 reads MDHEN; CDR2 reads SYDVKM. V lost 5 bases and J 0 bases, leaving 11 bases between the germline ends. CDR3 amino acids: CASSLQVRSGNTIYF. CDR3 nucleotide sequence: TGTGCCAGCAGTCTACAGGTCCGCTCTGGAAACACCATATATTTT.

The chain recombines TRBV19 with TRBJ2-7; D is unresolved. Germline CDR1 reads LNHDA; CDR2 reads SQIVND (reference sequence). The CDR3 consists of 14 residues. The V and J ends lost 3 bases and 2 bases respectively, with 11 bases between them. CDR3 nucleotide sequence: TGTGCCAGTAGTATGAATGCGAAGACCTACGAGCAGTACTTC. This encodes CASSMNAKTYEQYF.

The CDR3 is CASSETGGLLTDTQYF. The CDR3 DNA sequence: TGCGCCAGCAGCGAGACAGGGGGCCTTCTGACAGATACGCAGTATTTT. The V call is TRBV4-1, the J call TRBJ2-3; 10 nucleotides align to TRBD1. Germline V CDR1 and CDR2: MGHRA, YSYEKL. There are 16 residues in the CDR3. The J segment lost 3 bases and the V segment lost 5 bases, leaving 8 bases of the junction unmatched.

The chain links TRBV5-6 to TRBJ1-2; 8 nucleotides agree with TRBD1. The CDR3 consists of 14 residues. The germline gives CDR1 SGHDT, CDR2 YYEEEE. The V and J ends lost 4 bases and 5 bases, in that order; junction bases with no gene match: 7. CDR3 amino acids: CASSIRTGTYGYTF. Written as DNA, the CDR3 is TGTGCCAGCAGCATAAGGACAGGGACATATGGCTACACCTTC.

The V call is TRBV2, the J call TRBJ2-6; a possible D gene is TRBD1 (5 bases). Trimming stripped 4 bases from V and 0 bases from J, with 16 bases between. CDR3 size: 18 residues. Germline V gene sequence: CDR1 SNHLY, CDR2 FYNNEI. CDR3 nucleotides: TGTGCCAGCAGTGGAGCCTGGGGCAGGTCCTCTGGGGCCAACGTCCTGACTTTC. Protein product: CASSGAWGRSSGANVLTF.

V usage is TRBV19 and J usage is TRBJ1-1; D is possibly TRBD1 (5 bases). Per germline, CDR1 LNHDA and CDR2 SQIVND (reference sequence). The CDR3 contains 13 residues. The germline V and J ends were trimmed by 0 bases and 6 bases, with 8 bases remaining between them. The CDR3: CASSIETDPEAFF. In DNA, the CDR3 is TGTGCCAGTAGTATAGAGACAGATCCTGAAGCTTTCTTT.